The 19 T cell receptor beta chains below all came from one sample that was sequenced in a study of cytomegalovirus exposure and HLA in healthy donors. The primer mix had 60 Vbeta and 13 Jbeta primers. TCRdb's table, derived via immunoSEQ multiplex PCR, lists solely in-frame clones and lacks some. The sample contains some 120,000 clones, 70% to 75% of which appear only once. The sample was PBMCs. These TCRs come from a woman aged 18-35 years in good health and CMV-seronegative.

This clone has only one observation. V gene TRBV7-9 combines with J gene TRBJ1-2, with 8 bases aligning to TRBD1. Germline-derived CDR1 and CDR2 are SEHNR and FQNEAQ (reference sequence). The CDR3 totals 14 residues. The V and J ends lost 7 bases and 3 bases, in that order; junction bases with no gene match: 7. This chain's CDR3 is CASKRTGSDYGYTF. The CDR3 bases are TGTGCCAGCAAGAGGACAGGGTCGGACTATGGCTACACCTTC.

V usage is TRBV7-2 and J usage is TRBJ1-5; D perhaps matches TRBD1 (6 bases). Trimming stripped 2 bases from V and 1 base from J, with 12 bases between. Germline CDR1 SGHTA, CDR2 FQGNSA. This CDR3 spans 16 amino acids. Here the CDR3 reads CASSLQGIGSNQPQHF. In DNA, the CDR3 is TGTGCCAGCAGCTTACAGGGGATTGGAAGCAATCAGCCCCAGCATTTT.

This clone was detected a few times. Different DNA sequences within this sample yield the same CDR3. The chain uses TRBV5-1 and TRBJ1-4, with D tentatively TRBD1 (5 bases). This CDR3 comprises 15 residues. V was cut by 0 bases and J by 2 bases, with 8 bases left in between. The germline V gene has CDR1 SGHRS and CDR2 YFSETQ. Written as DNA, the CDR3 is TGCGCCAGCAGCTTGGTCGGGGGGACTAATGAAAAACTGTTTTTT. It yields the protein CASSLVGGTNEKLFF.

This sequence joins TRBV14 and TRBJ1-3, with a possible D match to TRBD1 (5 bases). The CDR3 runs to 11 residues. The ends were cut back, 1 base at V and 15 bases at J, with 10 bases in the middle. Germline assignment: CDR1 SGHDN and CDR2 FVKESK. The CDR3 nucleotides read TGTGCCAGCAGCCAAGGCGGGACCGAATATTTT. It translates to CASSQGGTEYF.

This clone has a handful of counts. V usage is TRBV15 and J usage is TRBJ1-1, with D unclear. In germline, CDR1 is LNHNV, CDR2 YYDKDF (reference sequence). This CDR3 is 14 amino acids long. Trimming removed 4 bases from V and 2 bases from J, with 11 bases in between. The CDR3: CATSIFRGNTEAFF. In DNA form, the CDR3 reads TGTGCCACCAGCATTTTCCGGGGTAACACTGAAGCTTTCTTT.

J is TRBJ1-1 and V is TRBV11-1; D perhaps matches TRBD1 (5 bases). Germline V gene lookup returns CDR1 SGHAT and CDR2 FQDESV (reference sequence). V lost 5 bases to trimming and J lost 6 bases, with 13 bases between them. This CDR3 spans 13 amino acids. Here the CDR3 DNA reads TGTGCCAGCAGCCTAGAGCAGGGATCTGAAGCTTTCTTT. Its translation: CASSLEQGSEAFF.

The chain uses TRBV6-6 and TRBJ2-3, with 12 bases fitting TRBD2. The CDR3 covers 16 residues. The V gene's germline CDR1 is MNHNY and CDR2 SVGAGI (reference sequence). V lost 6 bases to trimming and J lost 4 bases; unmatched junction nucleotides: 8. DNA for the CDR3: TGTGCCAGCAGCCGTTGGACTAGCGGGGTTTCAGATACGCAGTATTTT. This encodes CASSRWTSGVSDTQYF.

This chain joins TRBV6-6 and TRBJ2-3; D is uncertain. The CDR3 sequence is 14 residues long. The germline V and J ends were trimmed by 0 bases and 3 bases, with 7 bases remaining between them. CDR1 and CDR2 from the germline V gene are MNHNY and SVGAGI (reference sequence). The CDR3 loop reads CASSYSADTDTQYF. The DNA for the CDR3 is TGTGCCAGCAGTTACTCCGCAGATACAGATACGCAGTATTTT.

This sequence joins TRBV12-2 and TRBJ2-3; TRBD1 was called by the table and not checked on the DNA. TRBV12-2 is designated a pseudogene. The CDR3 is made up of 17 amino acids. The DNA for the CDR3 is TGTGCAAGTCGCCTGCGGACAGAAACTTCTAGCACAGATACGCAGTATTTT. Protein: CASRLRTETSSTDTQYF.

The chain links TRBV5-4 to TRBJ2-5, with 8 bases fitting TRBD1. The CDR3 runs 14 residues. CDR1 and CDR2 (germline): SGHNT, YYREEE (reference sequence). After removal of 3 bases from V and 5 bases from J, the junction contained 6 bases not matched to a gene. CDR3 sequence: CASSSQGAGETQYF. The CDR3 DNA reads as TGTGCCAGCAGCTCTCAGGGGGCTGGGGAGACCCAGTACTTC.

The chain combines TRBV4-2 with TRBJ2-1; 9 bases line up with TRBD2. The CDR3 is 18 amino acids. The junction had 8 bases not matched to a gene; V was cut back by 2 bases and J by 0 bases. CDR1 and CDR2 (germline): LGHNA, YNFKEQ. The CDR3 nucleotides read TGTGCCAGCAGCCAAACCCACCAGCGGGGGGCCTCCTACAATGAGCAGTTCTTC. Protein: CASSQTHQRGASYNEQFF.

This sequence joins TRBV2 and TRBJ1-3, with 7 bases identical to TRBD1. V trimming: 7 bases; J trimming: 4 bases; junction bases outside the gene matches: 10. Germline CDR1 SNHLY, CDR2 FYNNEI. The CDR3 length is 15 residues. The CDR3 coding sequence is TGTGCCAGCAATCAAGGACAGGCGATCGGAAACACCATATATTTT. As protein: CASNQGQAIGNTIYF.

The chain is built from TRBV5-1 and TRBJ2-5; TRBD2 matches 7 bases. CDR1 and CDR2 (germline): SGHRS, YFSETQ. The CDR3 is 15 residues long. V was pared by 0 bases and J by 1 base, with 3 bases of the junction left unmatched. Written as DNA, the CDR3 is TGCGCCAGCAGCTTGGTGGGAGGGACCCAAGAGACCCAGTACTTC. It yields the protein CASSLVGGTQETQYF.

The chain recombines TRBV4-1 with TRBJ1-6; possibly TRBD1 for D (6 bases). Germline values: CDR1 MGHRA, CDR2 YSYEKL. The CDR3 runs to 15 residues. V lost 2 bases to trimming and J lost 5 bases, with 10 bases between them. The CDR3 reads CASSQRTANNSPLHF. DNA for the CDR3: TGCGCCAGCAGCCAAAGGACAGCAAATAATTCACCCCTCCACTTT.

The chain has TRBV19 and TRBJ2-5, with a weak D call TRBD1 (6 bases). This CDR3 region has 15 residues. The germline gives CDR1 LNHDA, CDR2 SQIVND (reference sequence). V shed 3 bases and J shed 1 base, with 12 bases lying between them. CDR3 DNA sequence: TGTGCCAGTAGTATGTCGGGGACATCCCAAGAGACCCAGTACTTC. Protein sequence: CASSMSGTSQETQYF.

This chain uses TRBV9 with TRBJ1-2; D perhaps matches TRBD1 (6 bases). Trimming stripped 5 bases from V and 4 bases from J, with 24 bases between. Germline V gene lookup returns CDR1 SGDLS and CDR2 YYNGEE. This CDR3 comprises 17 residues. The CDR3 reads CASSALDGAGDIYGYTF. The CDR3 DNA follows: TGTGCCAGCAGTGCCCTAGATGGGGCAGGGGATATCTATGGCTACACCTTC.

V gene TRBV10-3 combines with J gene TRBJ1-1, with D possibly matching TRBD1 (5 bases). This CDR3 has 12 residues. Trimming took 0 bases from V and 8 from J, leaving 7 bases between them. Germline loops: CDR1 ENHRY, CDR2 SYGVKD. CDR3 in DNA: TGTGCCATCAGTGAGTCGACAGCAGAAGCTTTCTTT. Translated, it gives CAISESTAEAFF.

The V gene is TRBV4-1, the J gene TRBJ1-2; D gene uncertain. V shed 0 bases and J shed 6 bases, with 8 bases lying between them. The CDR3 length is 13 residues. Germline loops: CDR1 MGHRA, CDR2 YSYEKL. The DNA of the CDR3 is TGCGCCAGCAGCCAAGATTCGGGTCATGGCTACACCTTC. Its translation is CASSQDSGHGYTF.

V and J are TRBV5-1 and TRBJ1-3; D is uncertain. The length of the CDR3 is 16 residues. V lost 0 bases and J lost 2, with 12 bases in between. Germline V CDR1 and CDR2: SGHRS, YFSETQ. DNA of the CDR3: TGCGCCAGCAGCTTGGACCCAGGTCTTACTGGAAACACCATATATTTT. Protein sequence: CASSLDPGLTGNTIYF.